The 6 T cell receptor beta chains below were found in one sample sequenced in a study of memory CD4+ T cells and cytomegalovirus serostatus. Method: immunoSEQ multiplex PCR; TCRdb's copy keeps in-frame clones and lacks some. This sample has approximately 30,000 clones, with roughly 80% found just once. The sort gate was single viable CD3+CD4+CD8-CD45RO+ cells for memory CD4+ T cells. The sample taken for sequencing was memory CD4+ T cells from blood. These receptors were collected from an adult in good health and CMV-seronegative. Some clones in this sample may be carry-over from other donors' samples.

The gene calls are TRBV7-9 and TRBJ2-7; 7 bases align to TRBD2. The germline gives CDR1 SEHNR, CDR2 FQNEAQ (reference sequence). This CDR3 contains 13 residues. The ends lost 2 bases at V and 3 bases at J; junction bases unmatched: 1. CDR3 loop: CASSLSGGYEQYF. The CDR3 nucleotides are TGTGCCAGCAGCTTATCGGGGGGCTACGAGCAGTACTTC. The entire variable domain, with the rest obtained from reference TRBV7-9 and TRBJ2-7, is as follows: DTGVSQNPRHKITKRGQNVTFRCDPISEHNRLYWYRQTLGQGPEFLTYFQNEAQLEKSRLLSDRFSAERPKGSFSTLEIQRTEQGDSAMYLCASSLSGGYEQYFGPGTRLTVT.

DNA of the CDR3: TGTGCCAGCTCACCACTCTGGGACGAAGCTTTCTTT. It specifies CASSPLWDEAFF. The chain links TRBV18 to TRBJ1-1, with D perhaps TRBD1 (5 bases). Germline V gene sequence: CDR1 KGHSH, CDR2 LQKENI. V was shortened by 1 base and J by 8 bases, with 8 bases between the two germline ends. The CDR3 is 12 residues long.

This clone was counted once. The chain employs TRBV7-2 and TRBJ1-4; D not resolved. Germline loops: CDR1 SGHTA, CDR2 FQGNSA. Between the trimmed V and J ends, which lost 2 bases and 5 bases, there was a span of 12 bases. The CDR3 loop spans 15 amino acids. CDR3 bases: TGTGCCAGCAGCTTATTCTCTCTGGGAAATGAAAAACTGTTTTTT. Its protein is CASSLFSLGNEKLFF.

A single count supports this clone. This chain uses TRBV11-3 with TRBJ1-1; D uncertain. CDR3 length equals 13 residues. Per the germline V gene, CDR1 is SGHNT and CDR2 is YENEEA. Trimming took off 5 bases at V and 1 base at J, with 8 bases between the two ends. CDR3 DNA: TGTGCCAGCAGCGTGGTCCCGAACACTGAAGCTTTCTTT. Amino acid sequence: CASSVVPNTEAFF.

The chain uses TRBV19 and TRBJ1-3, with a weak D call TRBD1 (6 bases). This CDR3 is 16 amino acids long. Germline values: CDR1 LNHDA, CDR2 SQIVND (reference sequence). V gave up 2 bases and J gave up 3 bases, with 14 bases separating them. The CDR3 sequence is CASSIWDTGIGNTIYF. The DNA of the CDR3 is TGTGCCAGTAGTATATGGGACACAGGAATTGGAAACACCATATATTTT.

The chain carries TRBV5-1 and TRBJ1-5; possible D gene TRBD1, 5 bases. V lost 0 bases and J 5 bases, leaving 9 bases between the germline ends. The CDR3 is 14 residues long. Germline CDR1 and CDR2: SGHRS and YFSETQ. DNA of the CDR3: TGCGCCAGCAGCTTGGGGTGGGGGGATCAGCCCCAGCATTTT. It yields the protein CASSLGWGDQPQHF.